A single sample is the source of the 14 T cell receptor beta chains below, sequenced in a study of vaccination and CD4 T cells after COVID-19. No antigen has been assigned to these receptors. Sequencing of the DNA from cultured CD4+ T cells was carried out with the Oncomine TCR Beta short-read assay. TCRdb independently ran MiXCR on the PCR reads; one entry per CDR3 protein. The repertoire holds about 4,800 distinct CDR3 sequences, with about a fifth as singletons. Treatment here: roughly ten-day PBMC culture with coronavirus spike peptide pools or control peptides (ViraFEST assay). Sequenced material: CD4+ T cells from blood, cultured in vitro. The origin of the receptors is a human donor who had recovered from COVID-19.

Details on this clonotype: A much larger clone lies one base from this, so it may be a read error. The chain joins TRBV20-1 to TRBJ1-2, with D possibly being TRBD1 (5 bases). The CDR3 has 11 amino acids. Per germline, CDR1 DFQATT and CDR2 SNEGSKA (reference sequence). Trimming cost V 6 bases and J 4 bases, with 9 bases left between them. The CDR3 region has the DNA TGCAGTGCCGGGGCAGCCTATGGCTACACCTTC. Its protein is CSAGAAYGYTF.

Sample share makes this clonotype medium-sized. The chain joins TRBV2 to TRBJ1-2, with D perhaps TRBD1 (5 bases). The V gene lost 9 bases and the J gene lost 6 bases, with 11 bases spanning the gap. Per germline, CDR1 SNHLY and CDR2 FYNNEI. This CDR3 comprises 11 residues. This CDR3 is CASIGGDGYTF. CDR3 bases: TGTGCCAGTATCGGGGGGGATGGCTACACCTTC.

This clonotype was observed a few times. This chain links TRBV7-3 with TRBJ2-6; the D is unclear. V was pared by 2 bases and J by 0 bases, with 5 bases between. The CDR3 totals 15 residues. Germline assignment: CDR1 SGHTA and CDR2 FQGTGA. CDR3 nucleotides: TGTGCCAGCAGCTTAGATCTCTCTGGGGCCAACGTCCTGACTTTC. As protein: CASSLDLSGANVLTF.

This clonotype is categorized as medium-sized. The chain has TRBV6-1 and TRBJ2-4, with 7 bases that match TRBD2. Germline V CDR1 and CDR2: MNHNS, SASEGT. V dropped 6 bases and J dropped 5; count of bases not matched to a gene: 13. This CDR3 comprises 16 residues. The CDR3 loop is CASRNHPSSGQNIQYF. Here the CDR3 DNA reads TGTGCCAGCAGGAACCACCCCTCTAGCGGACAAAACATTCAGTACTTC.

By sample share, this clonotype is medium-sized. The CDR3 DNA is TGTGCCATCAGGGACAGGGAGGGCACTGAAGCTTTCTTT. Translation: CAIRDREGTEAFF. This chain connects TRBV10-3 to TRBJ1-1, with 8 positions matching TRBD1. The germline V gene has CDR1 ENHRY and CDR2 SYGVKD. This CDR3 region has 13 residues. The ends lost 6 bases at V and 4 bases at J; junction bases unmatched: 4.

J is TRBJ1-2 and V is TRBV6-5; D remains unclear. Germline V lookup: CDR1 MNHEY, CDR2 SVGAGI. The V gene lost 4 bases and the J gene lost 9 bases, with 15 bases spanning the gap. The CDR3 loop spans 13 amino acids. Here the CDR3 reads CASSSPGGMSYTF. The CDR3 DNA follows: TGTGCCAGCAGTTCCCCCGGTGGTATGAGCTACACCTTC.

This rearrangement joins TRBV7-3 to TRBJ2-3; a weak D match, TRBD2 (7 bases). Trimming pared 6 bases from V and 0 bases from J, leaving 13 bases between. The CDR3 consists of 15 residues. CDR1 SGHTA and CDR2 FQGTGA come from the germline V gene. The CDR3 reads CASSTGGRSTDTQYF. The CDR3 nucleotides read TGTGCCAGCAGTACGGGGGGCCGGAGCACAGATACGCAGTATTTT.

This clonotype is medium-sized in the sample. The rearrangement joins TRBV15 to TRBJ1-2; D call uncertain. Between the trimmed V and J ends, which lost 6 bases and 1 base, there was a span of 15 bases. Germline V CDR1 and CDR2: LNHNV, YYDKDF (reference sequence). The CDR3 is 15 residues long. CDR3 sequence reads: CATRKDSAGNYGYTF. CDR3 DNA: TGTGCCACCAGGAAAGATTCTGCCGGTAACTATGGCTACACCTTC.

This clonotype was observed a handful of times. This chain links TRBV18 with TRBJ1-2; unclear D gene. The V end lost 1 base, the J end lost 3 bases, and 6 bases lay between the germline ends. The CDR3 has 13 amino acids. CDR1 and CDR2 (germline): KGHSH, LQKENI. The CDR3 DNA sequence: TGTGCCAGCTCACCACAAACGGACTATGGCTACACCTTC. It encodes CASSPQTDYGYTF.

V gene TRBV7-3 combines with J gene TRBJ2-2; TRBD1 matches 10 bases. Germline loops: CDR1 SGHTA, CDR2 FQGTGA. Trimming took 2 bases from V and 3 from J; bases not matched to a gene: 9. This CDR3 is built from 18 residues. The CDR3 DNA sequence: TGTGCCAGCAGCTTATTCGTGGGACAGGGGAGGGACACCGGGGAGCTGTTTTTT. It yields the protein CASSLFVGQGRDTGELFF.

By share, this clonotype ranks as medium-sized (0.01 to 0.1%). CDR3 DNA sequence: TGTGCCTGGAGTGGAGGGACTAATCGGGATGGCTACACCTTC. Protein: CAWSGGTNRDGYTF. The chain has TRBV30 and TRBJ1-2, with TRBD1 as a possible D gene (5 bases). From germline, CDR1 is GTSNPN and CDR2 SVGIG (reference sequence). The CDR3 consists of 14 residues. V lost 1 base and J 6 bases, leaving 15 bases between the germline ends.

A few counts support this clonotype. The gene calls are TRBV20-1 and TRBJ2-5, with D unresolved. The CDR3 loop spans 14 amino acids. The V end was cut by 0 bases, the J end by 5 bases, with 13 bases between. Germline loops: CDR1 DFQATT, CDR2 SNEGSKA (reference sequence). This CDR3 reads CSAREGSTWETQYF. The CDR3 DNA is TGCAGTGCTAGAGAGGGGTCGACGTGGGAGACCCAGTACTTC.

Written as DNA, the CDR3 is TGCAGTGCTAGAGATGGACAGGGGGCTGAGAAGACCCAGTACTTC. Translated: CSARDGQGAEKTQYF. This rearrangement joins TRBV20-1 to TRBJ2-5, with TRBD1 identical over 11 bases. CDR1 is DFQATT, CDR2 SNEGSKA, per germline (reference sequence). This CDR3 region has 15 residues. The V and J ends lost 0 bases and 6 bases, in that order; junction bases with no gene match: 6.

This clonotype was counted a few times. V usage is TRBV12-3 or TRBV12-4 and J usage is TRBJ2-7; a weak D match, TRBD2 (5 bases). V lost 3 bases and J lost 3, with 12 bases in between. The CDR3 covers 14 residues. The CDR3: CASSLKAGDYEQYF. In nucleotides, the CDR3 is TGTGCCAGCAGTTTGAAGGCCGGGGACTACGAGCAGTACTTC.